These T cell receptor beta chains were read from a single sample in a study of shared clonotypes between healthy human individuals. Clones were sequenced by immunoSEQ multiplex PCR, and TCRdb holds only the in-frame ones, with some missing. The profile shows 800,000 to 1,200,000 clones, around three quarters of them singletons. Sample: memory CD4+ T cells from PBMCs. These receptors all stem from a man aged 18 to 30 in good health. Some clones in this sample may be carry-over from other donors' samples. Both conserved end residues are part of each CDR3. A D gene is named only where the DNA matches it firmly. Part of the rows lack a size; the others show once, few, many or a class for expanded clones.

TRBJ2-7 NA TRBV7-6 TRBD2 TGTGCCAGCAGCTTAGGGCGGGAGGCTGCCGAGCAGTACTTC CASSLGREAAEQYF
TRBJ1-2 NA TRBV6-5 NA TGTGCCAGCAGTCGGCTTGGGAACTATGGCTACACCTTC CASSRLGNYGYTF
TRBJ2-7 few TRBV11-2 TRBD2 TGTGCCAGCAGCTTGACTAGCGGGAGGTACGAGCAGTACTTC CASSLTSGRYEQYF
TRBJ2-5 NA TRBV5-4 NA TGTGCCAGCAGCTTGTATCTCGAAGAGACCCAGTACTTC CASSLYLEETQYF
TRBJ2-5 NA TRBV28 NA TGTGCCAGCAGTCCAGGCCCTACACCAAATCAAGAGACCCAGTACTTC CASSPGPTPNQETQYF
TRBJ2-7 NA TRBV7-8 NA TGTGCCAGCAGCCCTAGTAGGAGCTACGAGCAGTACTTC CASSPSRSYEQYF
TRBJ2-2 NA TRBV9 NA TGTGCCAGCAGCGCCTCAGGCGGGACAGTTGCCACCGGGGAGCTGTTTTTT CASSASGGTVATGELFF
TRBJ2-5 NA TRBV20-1 NA TGCAGTGCTCGGGCCCAAGAGACCCAGTACTTC CSARAQETQYF
TRBJ2-5 NA TRBV6-6 TRBD2 TGTGCCAGCAGTTATTCTGATAGCGGGCACCAAGAGACCCAGTACTTC CASSYSDSGHQETQYF
TRBJ2-7 NA TRBV5-1 TRBD1 TGCGCCAGCAGCCCCGGGACAGTTCTTTTCTACGAGCAGTACTTC CASSPGTVLFYEQYF